This T cell receptor (beta chain) was obtained from a study of control samples from healthy donors and cancer patients. Germline V CDR1 and CDR2: SQVTM, ANQGSEA. Trimming left V 3 bases short and J 7 bases short, with 21 bases between. The CDR3 is 15 amino acids. Method: immunoSEQ multiplex PCR; TCRdb's copy keeps in-frame clones and lacks some. The table records over 100,000 clones, 90% of them present only once. The TCR was taken from a human donor in good health. The donor label of this sample is uncertain. Source material: blood. V is TRBV29-1 and J is TRBJ1-2; D is unresolved. This CDR3 is CSVDTSWGSSAGYTF. The CDR3 DNA reads as TGCAGCGTTGATACGTCATGGGGTTCGTCCGCTGGCTACACCTTC. Full variable domain (outside the CDR3, taken from reference TRBV29-1 and TRBJ1-2): SAVISQKPSRDICQRGTSLTIQCQVDSQVTMMFWYRQQPGQSLTLIATANQGSEATYESGFVIDKFPISRPNLTFSTLTVSNMSPEDSSIYLCSVDTSWGSSAGYTFGSGTRLTVV.